This T cell receptor (beta chain) was sequenced during a study of blood T cell repertoires in COVID-19 (dated by TCRdb to about 2020). For the study in its entirety: Samples covering the acute and convalescent phases of COVID-19 were provided by collaborators in the United States, Italy and Spain. The dataset comprised deeply sampled blood TCRbeta repertoires from subjects exposed to, actively infected with, or recovered from COVID-19. HLA class I and class II types, where available, came from metadata supplied by the sample provider rather than from assay-based typing. A freely available public database, intended as a resource for researchers studying the immune response to SARS-CoV-2, is where the repertoires were released. The prospective study material was composed of cDNA or gDNA derived from T cells, B-cell-depleted T cells, or PBMCs. The sample metadata nearly always contained a de-identified subject ID, COVID-19 status, age in years and sex. The samples were drawn from the first 160 participants of the ongoing ImmuneRACE study and from 1,254 subjects provided by 6 global collaborators.

Each collaborating institution followed its own protocols to collect whole blood in K2EDTA tubes. For TCRbeta analysis, collaborator samples were shipped as frozen whole blood, as isolated PBMCs, or as DNA extracted from either sample type. The immunoSEQ Assay, a bias-controlled multiplex PCR, was used to amplify TCRbeta CDR3 regions from genomic DNA. The authors' pipeline ran thus. Within the assay, amplification of reference gene primers was used to estimate how many nucleated cells each sample contained. Sequence reads were collapsed and filtered to measure the absolute abundance of every unique TCRbeta CDR3 rearrangement. For each sample, productive Simpson clonality was calculated by taking the square root of Simpson's diversity index across productive rearrangements. TCRdb holds this immuneACCESS table with in-frame rearrangements only. Some clones are missing; in checked studies, unresolved V genes explain under half, and the rest has no known cause. The V and J calls and clone size are taken from that table; D and trimming were inferred from the DNA. The sample contains around 67,000 clones, approximately 87% of them found a single time. The ten largest clones capture about 5.7% of the sample.

What the work shows at the level of the full study, not this receptor alone: The quantity of clinical and demographic metadata differed by source and by participant and was supplied without curation.

Notes on this clone: The antigen it binds to is not known. One junction end does not reproduce the germline sequence, and a read error may be involved.

From a lookup of the germline V gene (reference sequence), CDR1 and CDR2 are MNHNY and SVGAGI. The CDR3 goes from the cysteine to the phenylalanine over 13 residues. The DNA shown is the 39-base CDR3, in frame from base 1. The sequence was collected from a man aged 45-65 years with active COVID-19. The rearranged chain carries TRBV6-6 and TRBJ1-1, with the D gene not clear enough to name. The sample taken for sequencing was peripheral blood. The bases read TGTGCCAGCAGTTACTCGGGTTTATCGGGTTCTTTGTTT. It encodes CASSYSGLSGSLF.